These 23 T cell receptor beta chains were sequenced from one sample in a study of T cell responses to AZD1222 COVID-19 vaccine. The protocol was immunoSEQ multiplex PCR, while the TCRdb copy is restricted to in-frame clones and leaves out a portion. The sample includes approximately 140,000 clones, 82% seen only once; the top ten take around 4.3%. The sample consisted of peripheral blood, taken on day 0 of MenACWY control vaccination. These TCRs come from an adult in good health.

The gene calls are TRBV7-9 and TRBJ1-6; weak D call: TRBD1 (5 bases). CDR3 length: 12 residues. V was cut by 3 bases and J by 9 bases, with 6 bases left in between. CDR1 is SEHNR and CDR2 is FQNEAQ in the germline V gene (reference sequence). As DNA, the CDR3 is TGTGCCAGCAGCTTGGGGGGTTCACCCCTCCACTTT. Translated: CASSLGGSPLHF.

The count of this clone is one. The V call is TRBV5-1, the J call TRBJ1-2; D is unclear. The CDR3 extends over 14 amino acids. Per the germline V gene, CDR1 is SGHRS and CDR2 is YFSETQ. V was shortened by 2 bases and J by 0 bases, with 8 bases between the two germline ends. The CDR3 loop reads CASSLTATNYGYTF. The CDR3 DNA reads TGCGCCAGCAGCTTAACAGCCACTAACTATGGCTACACCTTC.

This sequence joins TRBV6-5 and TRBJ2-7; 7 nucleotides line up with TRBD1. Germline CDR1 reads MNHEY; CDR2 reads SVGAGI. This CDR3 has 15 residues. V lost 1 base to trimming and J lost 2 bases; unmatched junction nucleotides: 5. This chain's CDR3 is CASSYFWTGTYEQYF. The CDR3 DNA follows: TGTGCCAGCAGTTACTTCTGGACAGGCACCTACGAGCAGTACTTC.

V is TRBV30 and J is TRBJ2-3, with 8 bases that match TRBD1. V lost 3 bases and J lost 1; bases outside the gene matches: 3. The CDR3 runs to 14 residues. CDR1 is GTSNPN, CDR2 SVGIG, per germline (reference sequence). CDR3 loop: CAWRETGGTDTQYF. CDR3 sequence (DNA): TGTGCCTGGAGGGAGACAGGGGGCACAGATACGCAGTATTTT. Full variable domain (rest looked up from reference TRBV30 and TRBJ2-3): SQTIHQWPATLVQPVGSPLSLECTVEGTSNPNLYWYRQAAGRGLQLLFYSVGIGQISSEVPQNLSASRPQDRQFILSSKKLLLSDSGFYLCAWRETGGTDTQYFGPGTRLTVL.

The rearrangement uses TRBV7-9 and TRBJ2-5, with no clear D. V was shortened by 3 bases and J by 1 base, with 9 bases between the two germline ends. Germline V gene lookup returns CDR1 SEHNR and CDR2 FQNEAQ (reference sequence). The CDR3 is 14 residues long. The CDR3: CASSFQATQETQYF. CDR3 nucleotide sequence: TGTGCCAGCAGCTTCCAAGCCACCCAAGAGACCCAGTACTTC.

The CDR3 nucleotides read TGTGCCAGCAGCTTCCGACAGGGCCGAAATTCACCCCTCCACTTT. It specifies CASSFRQGRNSPLHF. The J gene is TRBJ1-6, the V gene TRBV11-2; 7 bases fit TRBD1. Per germline, CDR1 SGHAT and CDR2 FQNNGV. This CDR3 contains 15 residues. Losses at the gene ends were 3 bases for V and 7 bases for J; bases not matched to a gene: 6. The variable domain in full, with the rest retrieved from reference TRBV11-2 and TRBJ1-6, is EAGVAQSPRYKIIEKRQSVAFWCNPISGHATLYWYQQILGQGPKLLIQFQNNGVVDDSQLPKDRFSAERLKGVDSTLKIQPAKLEDSAVYLCASSFRQGRNSPLHFGNGTRLTVT.

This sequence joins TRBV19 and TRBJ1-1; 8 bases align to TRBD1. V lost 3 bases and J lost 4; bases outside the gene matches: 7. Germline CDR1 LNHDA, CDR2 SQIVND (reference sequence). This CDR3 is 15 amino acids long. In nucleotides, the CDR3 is TGTGCCAGTAGTATTGGAGACAGGGGTGGCACTGAAGCTTTCTTT. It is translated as CASSIGDRGGTEAFF. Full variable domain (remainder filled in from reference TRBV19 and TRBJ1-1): DGGITQSPKYLFRKEGQNVTLSCEQNLNHDAMYWYRQDPGQGLRLIYYSQIVNDFQKGDIAEGYSVSREKKESFPLTVTSAQKNPTAFYLCASSIGDRGGTEAFFGQGTRLTVV.

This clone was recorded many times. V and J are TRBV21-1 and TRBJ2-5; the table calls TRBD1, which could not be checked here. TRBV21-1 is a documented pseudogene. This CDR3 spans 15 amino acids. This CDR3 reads CASSERGGTEGTQYF. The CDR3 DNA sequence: TGTGCCAGCAGCGAAAGAGGAGGGACAGAAGGGACCCAGTACTTC.

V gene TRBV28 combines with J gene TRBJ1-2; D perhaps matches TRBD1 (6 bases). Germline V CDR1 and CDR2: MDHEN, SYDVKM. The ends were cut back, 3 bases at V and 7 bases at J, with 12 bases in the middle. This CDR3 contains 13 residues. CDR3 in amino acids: CASSLSAGAGYTF. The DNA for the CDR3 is TGTGCCAGCAGTTTGTCGGCAGGGGCTGGCTACACCTTC.

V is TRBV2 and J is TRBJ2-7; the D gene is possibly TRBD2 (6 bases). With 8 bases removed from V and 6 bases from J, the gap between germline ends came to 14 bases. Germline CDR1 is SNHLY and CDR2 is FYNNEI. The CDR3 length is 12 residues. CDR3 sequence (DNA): TGTGCCAGCGGCACGGGGGTCAGCGAGCAGTACGTC. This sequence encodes CASGTGVSEQYV.

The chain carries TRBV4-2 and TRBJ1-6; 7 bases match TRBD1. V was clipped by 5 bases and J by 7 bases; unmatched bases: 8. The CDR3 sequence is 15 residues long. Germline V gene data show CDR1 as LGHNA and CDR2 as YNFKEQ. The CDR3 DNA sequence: TGTGCCAGCAGCGTAGGGACAGCCAACAATTCACCCCTCCACTTT. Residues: CASSVGTANNSPLHF.

The CDR3 bases are TGCGCCAGCAGCCAAGTTACGAGAGACCAGCCCCAGCATTTT. This sequence encodes CASSQVTRDQPQHF. This chain links TRBV4-1 with TRBJ1-5; D gene uncertain. Germline V gene lookup returns CDR1 MGHRA and CDR2 YSYEKL. This CDR3 is 14 amino acids long. Trimming stripped 1 base from V and 7 bases from J, with 11 bases between.

In nucleotides, the CDR3 is TGTGCCAGCAGCTTAGCGCGGGACAGTATCTACAATGAGCAGTTCTTC. Its protein product is CASSLARDSIYNEQFF. The chain links TRBV7-9 to TRBJ2-1; tentative D call: TRBD1 (7 bases). Germline CDR1 and CDR2: SEHNR and FQNEAQ (reference sequence). Trimming left V 0 bases short and J 3 bases short, with 12 bases between. This CDR3 has 16 amino acids.

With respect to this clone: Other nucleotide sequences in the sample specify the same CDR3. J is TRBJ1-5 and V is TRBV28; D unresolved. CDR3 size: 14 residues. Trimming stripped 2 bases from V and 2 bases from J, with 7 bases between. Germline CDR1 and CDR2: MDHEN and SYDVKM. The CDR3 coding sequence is TGTGCCAGCAGTTTAATTCGTGGCAATCAGCCCCAGCATTTT. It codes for CASSLIRGNQPQHF. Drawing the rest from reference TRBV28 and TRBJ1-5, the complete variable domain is DVKVTQSSRYLVKRTGEKVFLECVQDMDHENMFWYRQDPGLGLRLIYFSYDVKMKEKGDIPEGYSVSREKKERFSLILESASTNQTSMYLCASSLIRGNQPQHFGDGTRLSIL.

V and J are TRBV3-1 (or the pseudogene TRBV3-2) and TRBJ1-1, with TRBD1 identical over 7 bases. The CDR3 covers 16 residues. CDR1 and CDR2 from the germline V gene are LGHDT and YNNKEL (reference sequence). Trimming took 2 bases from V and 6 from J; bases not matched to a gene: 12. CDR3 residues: CASSQPGGGSRAEAFF. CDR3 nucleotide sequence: TGTGCCAGCAGCCAACCGGGAGGGGGCTCAAGGGCTGAAGCTTTCTTT.

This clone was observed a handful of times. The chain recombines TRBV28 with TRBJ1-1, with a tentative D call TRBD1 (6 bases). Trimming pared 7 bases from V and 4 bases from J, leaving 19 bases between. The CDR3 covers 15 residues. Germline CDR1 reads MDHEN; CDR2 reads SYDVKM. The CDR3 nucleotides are TGTGCCAGCAATAAGGCAGGGGCGCAGGGCACTGAAGCTTTCTTT. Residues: CASNKAGAQGTEAFF.

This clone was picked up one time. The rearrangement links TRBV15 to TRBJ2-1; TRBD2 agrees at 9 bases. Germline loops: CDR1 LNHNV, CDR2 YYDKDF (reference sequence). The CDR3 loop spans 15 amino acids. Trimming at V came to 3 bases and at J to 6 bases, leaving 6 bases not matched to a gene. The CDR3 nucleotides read TGTGCCACCAGCAGCTTGGCGGGGGGGCCCAATGAGCAGTTCTTC. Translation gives CATSSLAGGPNEQFF.

CDR3 region: CASSPQNYGYTF. The DNA of the CDR3 is TGTGCCAGCAGTCCTCAAAACTATGGCTACACCTTC. The chain carries TRBV28 and TRBJ1-2; D is uncertain. V was clipped by 5 bases and J by 2 bases, with 6 bases between them. The germline gives CDR1 MDHEN, CDR2 SYDVKM. The CDR3 is made up of 12 amino acids.

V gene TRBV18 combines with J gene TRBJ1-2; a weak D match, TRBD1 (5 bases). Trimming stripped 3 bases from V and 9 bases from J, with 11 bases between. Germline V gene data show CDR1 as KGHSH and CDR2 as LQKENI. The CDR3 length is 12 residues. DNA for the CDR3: TGTGCCAGCTCACCGGGGGAGCTTAGCTACACCTTC. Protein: CASSPGELSYTF. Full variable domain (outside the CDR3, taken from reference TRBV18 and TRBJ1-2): NAGVMQNPRHLVRRRGQEARLRCSPMKGHSHVYWYRQLPEEGLKFMVYLQKENIIDESGMPKERFSAEFPKEGPSILRIQQVVRGDSAAYFCASSPGELSYTFGSGTRLTVV.

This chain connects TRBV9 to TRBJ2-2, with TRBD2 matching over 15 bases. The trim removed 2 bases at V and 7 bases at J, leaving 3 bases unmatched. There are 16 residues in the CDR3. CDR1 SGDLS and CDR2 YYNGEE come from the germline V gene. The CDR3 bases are TGTGCCAGCAGCGTCGGGACTAGCGGGGGGCGCGGGGAGCTGTTTTTT. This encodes CASSVGTSGGRGELFF.

For the CDR3, the DNA is TGTGCCAGCAGGCCGGGACTAGCATCCGAGCAGTACTTC. This translates into CASRPGLASEQYF. The chain links TRBV27 to TRBJ2-7; the match to TRBD2 covers 9 bases. V trimming: 6 bases; J trimming: 6 bases; junction bases outside the gene matches: 6. The CDR3 has 13 amino acids. Germline V gene data show CDR1 as MNHEY and CDR2 as SMNVEV (reference sequence).

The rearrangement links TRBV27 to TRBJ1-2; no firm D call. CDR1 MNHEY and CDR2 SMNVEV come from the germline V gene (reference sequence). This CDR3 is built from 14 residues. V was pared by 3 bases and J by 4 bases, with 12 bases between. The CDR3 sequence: CASSFVSSAYGYTF. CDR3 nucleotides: TGTGCCAGCAGTTTTGTCAGCTCCGCCTATGGCTACACCTTC.

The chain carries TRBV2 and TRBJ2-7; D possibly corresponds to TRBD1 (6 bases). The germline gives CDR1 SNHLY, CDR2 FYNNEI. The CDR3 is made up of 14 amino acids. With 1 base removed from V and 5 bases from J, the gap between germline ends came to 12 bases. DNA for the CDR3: TGTGCCAGCAGTGAAGGACAGGTTGGTAACGAGCAGTACGTC. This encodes CASSEGQVGNEQYV.